A selection of T cell receptor beta chains follows, all from one sample in a study of blood T cells in healthy people across ages. TCRdb recomputed calls from the 5' RACE reads with MiXCR, one row per CDR3 protein. The data show about 1.1 million distinct CDR3 sequences, more than 30% seen once. The sample taken for sequencing was blood. These receptors all stem from a man younger than 35 in good health. The CDR3 runs from the conserved cysteine through the conserved F or W. Each record gives: D gene, V gene, J gene, clone size, CDR3 protein, CDR3 DNA. The D gene is left open where the match is weak. Clone size, where shown, is once, few, many, or a class for clones that have expanded.

d_call: TRBD1; v_call: TRBV2; j_call: TRBJ1-2; clone_size: -; cdr3_aa: CASSYVSRGGNYGYTF; cdr3_nt: TGTGCCAGCAGTTACGTGTCCAGGGGGGGAAACTATGGCTACACCTTC
d_call: -; v_call: TRBV9; j_call: TRBJ1-3; clone_size: -; cdr3_aa: CASSVVPRVSGNTIYF; cdr3_nt: TGTGCCAGCAGCGTAGTCCCGAGGGTCTCTGGAAACACCATATATTTT
d_call: -; v_call: TRBV6-2/TRBV6-3; j_call: TRBJ2-3; clone_size: -; cdr3_aa: CASTSPYTSRTDTQYF; cdr3_nt: TGTGCCAGCACATCCCCCTATACCAGCCGCACAGATACGCAGTATTTT
d_call: -; v_call: TRBV6-5; j_call: TRBJ2-1; clone_size: -; cdr3_aa: CVSSTPDEQFF; cdr3_nt: TGTGTCAGCAGTACTCCGGATGAGCAGTTCTTC
d_call: TRBD2; v_call: TRBV9; j_call: TRBJ2-7; clone_size: -; cdr3_aa: CASSVEASGYYEQYF; cdr3_nt: TGTGCCAGCAGCGTAGAGGCTAGCGGATACTACGAGCAGTACTTC
d_call: TRBD1; v_call: TRBV6-5; j_call: TRBJ1-5; clone_size: -; cdr3_aa: CASSYSSRGSNQPQHF; cdr3_nt: TGTGCCAGCAGTTACTCGAGCAGGGGGAGCAATCAGCCCCAGCATTTT
d_call: TRBD1; v_call: TRBV20-1; j_call: TRBJ2-3; clone_size: many; cdr3_aa: CSARGTGSTDTQYF; cdr3_nt: TGCAGTGCTAGGGGGACAGGTAGCACAGATACGCAGTATTTT
d_call: -; v_call: TRBV30; j_call: TRBJ2-3; clone_size: -; cdr3_aa: CAWREAQGVISQYF; cdr3_nt: TGTGCCTGGAGAGAAGCCCAGGGAGTTATTTCGCAGTATTTT
d_call: TRBD2; v_call: TRBV7-8; j_call: TRBJ2-2; clone_size: few; cdr3_aa: CASSELTSGDNTGELFF; cdr3_nt: TGTGCCAGCAGCGAGTTAACTAGCGGGGATAACACCGGGGAGCTGTTTTTT
d_call: -; v_call: TRBV4-2; j_call: TRBJ1-4; clone_size: -; cdr3_aa: CASSQRTGNDNEKLFF; cdr3_nt: TGTGCCAGCAGCCAACGAACCGGGAACGATAATGAAAAACTGTTTTTT